The clone carrying this T cell receptor beta chain was detected ten times or more. Its antigen is not known. This entry comes from a study of neurological immune-mediated disorders. Overall study findings and caveats: HTLV-1-associated myelopathy had the most TCR clonal expansion, while multiple sclerosis had the least, a level that fell below healthy controls.

As for time point: longitudinal time-point 1 (baseline). Each TCR transcript was tagged with a 10-nucleotide random UMI during 5'RACE. TCRdb re-derived calls from the 5' RACE reads in MiXCR, one entry per CDR3 protein. The sample carries some 60,000 distinct CDR3 sequences, roughly 10% recorded once. The length of the CDR3 is 14 residues. Trimming left V 6 bases short and J 6 bases short, with 18 bases between. Germline CDR1 and CDR2: ENHRY and SYGVKD. Sequenced: PBMCs. The chain uses TRBV10-3 and TRBJ2-7, with D hard to call. This TCR was sampled from a male donor with HTLV-1-associated myelopathy (HAM/TSP). CDR3 amino acids: CAISSDMDPIEQYF. Written as DNA, the CDR3 is TGTGCCATCAGCTCGGATATGGACCCGATCGAGCAGTACTTC.